These 8 T cell receptor beta chains came from one sample sequenced in a study of blood T cell repertoires in COVID-19. Libraries were prepared by immunoSEQ multiplex PCR; TCRdb keeps only in-frame clonotypes and omits some of them. The sample has fewer than 200,000 clones, 70% to 90% seen once. The sequenced sample was peripheral blood. These TCRs come from a man aged 45-60 years who had recovered from COVID-19.

The V gene is TRBV6-5, the J gene TRBJ2-3; D is ambiguous. V was shortened by 5 bases and J by 1 base, with 10 bases between the two germline ends. This CDR3 has 14 amino acids. Germline values: CDR1 MNHEY, CDR2 SVGAGI. The CDR3 protein is CASSPGWGTDTQYF. The CDR3 nucleotides are TGTGCCAGCAGTCCCGGGTGGGGCACAGATACGCAGTATTTT.

V is TRBV24-1 and J is TRBJ2-7; 7 positions agree with TRBD1. The germline V gene has CDR1 KGHDR and CDR2 SFDVKD. The CDR3 loop spans 15 amino acids. J was trimmed by 3 bases and V by 2 bases; bases with no gene match: 6. CDR3 sequence reads: CATSDWQGDHYEQYF. CDR3 coding DNA: TGTGCCACCAGTGATTGGCAGGGGGACCACTACGAGCAGTACTTC.

The chain recombines TRBV18 with TRBJ2-1; the match to TRBD2 covers 10 bases. V dropped 6 bases and J dropped 9; count of bases not matched to a gene: 8. In germline, CDR1 is KGHSH, CDR2 LQKENI. The CDR3 loop spans 14 amino acids. CDR3 DNA: TGTGCCAGCTCCCCGGGACTAGCGACCGCTGAGCAGTTCTTC. As protein: CASSPGLATAEQFF.

The chain is built from TRBV7-2 and TRBJ2-1; TRBD1 matches 8 bases. V lost 2 bases to trimming and J lost 8 bases; unmatched junction nucleotides: 20. CDR1 is SGHTA and CDR2 is FQGNSA in the germline V gene. CDR3 length equals 19 residues. The CDR3 DNA reads as TGTGCCAGCAGCTTACGGACAGGGTTGGTGGGATACGTATGGTATGAGCAGTTCTTC. Residues: CASSLRTGLVGYVWYEQFF.

The gene calls are TRBV15 and TRBJ1-4; 8 bases map to TRBD1. Germline lookup yields CDR1 LNHNV and CDR2 YYDKDF (reference sequence). The CDR3 runs to 14 residues. V gave up 3 bases and J gave up 8 bases; unmatched junction bases: 5. The CDR3 spells CATSRGTGGEKLFF. CDR3 bases: TGTGCCACCAGCAGGGGGACAGGTGGGGAAAAACTGTTTTTT.

This clone was recorded only once. The chain carries TRBV7-2 and TRBJ1-4; 8 bases line up with TRBD1. The germline CDR1 and CDR2 sequences are SGHTA and FQGNSA. This CDR3 comprises 17 residues. Trimming removed 4 bases from V and 4 bases from J; junction bases left unmatched: 11. CDR3 region: CASSSTGGSAVNEKLFF. In DNA, the CDR3 is TGTGCCAGCAGCTCTACAGGGGGGTCGGCTGTTAATGAAAAACTGTTTTTT.

This chain uses TRBV6-6 with TRBJ2-1; D is ambiguous. Trimming took 2 bases from V and 0 from J, leaving 8 bases between them. The CDR3 loop spans 15 amino acids. CDR1 is MNHNY and CDR2 is SVGAGI in the germline V gene (reference sequence). The CDR3 DNA reads as TGTGCCAGCAGTTACGCGGCCAGCTCCTACAATGAGCAGTTCTTC. Encoded protein: CASSYAASSYNEQFF.

This chain links TRBV5-8 with TRBJ2-7; 8 positions match TRBD1. Unmatched junction bases numbered 5, after V lost 0 bases and J lost 3 bases. CDR1 is SGHTS and CDR2 is YDEGEE in the germline V gene. There are 15 residues in the CDR3. In DNA, the CDR3 is TGTGCCAGCAGCTTGGAGACAGGGGCCCGCTACGAGCAGTACTTC. This encodes CASSLETGARYEQYF.